These T cell receptor beta chains were read from a single sample in a study of T cell repertoires in ileal Crohn's disease. Some clones are missing from TCRdb's copy, which holds only in-frame ones; the method was immunoSEQ multiplex PCR. The sample shows tens of thousands of clones, about three quarters of them seen only once. Sequenced material: ileal tissue. These receptors were obtained from an adult with Crohn's disease. The CDR3 runs from the conserved cysteine through the conserved F or W. The D gene is left open where the match is weak. Only some rows state a clone size, as once, few, many or a class for expanded clones.

length,D,J,V,size,CDR3,DNA
15,TRBD1,TRBJ2-1,TRBV6-5,NA,CASSRDRLSGNEQFF,TGTGCCAGCAGCCGGGACAGACTGTCTGGGAATGAGCAGTTCTTC
15,NA,TRBJ2-7,TRBV21-1,NA,CASSKVRDSSYEQYF,TGTGCCAGCAGCAAAGTACGCGACAGCTCCTACGAGCAGTACTTC
17,TRBD1,TRBJ1-2,TRBV4-3,NA,CASSQDEQGANNYGYTF,TGCGCCAGCAGCCAAGACGAACAGGGGGCTAATAACTATGGCTACACCTTC
15,NA,TRBJ1-6,TRBV6-5,NA,CASSYSSEGRTPLHF,TGTGCCAGCAGTTACTCATCAGAGGGGAGGACACCCCTCCACTTT
14,NA,TRBJ2-3,TRBV15,NA,CATSRDEGFHTQYF,TGTGCCACCAGCAGAGACGAGGGTTTCCATACGCAGTATTTT
15,NA,TRBJ1-6,TRBV6-6,NA,CASSYGSSYNSPLHF,TGTGCCAGCAGTTACGGGAGCTCCTATAATTCACCCCTCCACTTT
18,TRBD2,TRBJ2-1,TRBV5-1,NA,CASSPIRTSGPSYNEQFF,TGCGCCAGCAGCCCGATCCGGACTAGCGGCCCATCCTACAATGAGCAGTTCTTC
13,NA,TRBJ2-7,TRBV5-1,NA,CASSLALDSEQYF,TGCGCCAGCAGCTTGGCCTTGGACTCCGAGCAGTACTTC
15,TRBD1,TRBJ1-6,TRBV29-1,NA,CSVGDSPDGNSPLHF,TGCAGCGTGGGGGACAGCCCGGATGGTAATTCACCCCTCCACTTT
15,TRBD1,TRBJ2-3,TRBV7-8,NA,CASSSNRGATDTQYF,TGTGCCAGCAGCTCGAACAGGGGTGCTACAGATACGCAGTATTTT
16,NA,TRBJ2-4,TRBV7-2,NA,CASSLRQGLAKNIQYF,TGTGCCAGCAGCCTGCGACAGGGACTGGCCAAAAACATTCAGTACTTC
15,NA,TRBJ1-5,TRBV29-1,NA,CSVRDSDYSNQPQHF,TGCAGCGTACGTGACTCAGACTATAGCAATCAGCCCCAGCATTTT
15,TRBD1,TRBJ1-6,TRBV6-1,NA,CASSERYRGNSPLHF,TGTGCCAGCAGTGAACGCTACAGGGGTAATTCACCCCTCCACTTT
15,NA,TRBJ1-6,TRBV30,NA,CAWSHDRGHNSPLHF,TGTGCCTGGAGTCACGATCGGGGTCATAATTCACCCCTCCACTTT
16,TRBD2,TRBJ2-5,TRBV5-6,NA,CASSFKRGGNRGTQYF,TGTGCCAGCAGCTTCAAGCGGGGGGGCAATCGGGGGACCCAGTACTTC
14,TRBD1,TRBJ1-1,TRBV19,NA,CASSIIGQGARAFF,TGTGCCAGTAGTATAATAGGACAGGGGGCGCGAGCTTTCTTT
14,TRBD1,TRBJ1-2,TRBV18,NA,CASSPGQGNYGYTF,TGTGCCAGCTCACCCGGACAGGGCAACTATGGCTACACCTTC
14,TRBD2,TRBJ2-1,TRBV5-6,NA,CASSLISGYNEQFF,TGTGCCAGCAGCTTGATTAGCGGGTACAATGAGCAGTTCTTC
15,NA,TRBJ1-2,TRBV6-5,NA,CASSYPFAVTYGYTF,TGTGCCAGCAGTTACCCGTTCGCAGTCACCTATGGCTACACCTTC
14,TRBD1,TRBJ2-5,TRBV5-1,NA,CASSLGDSQTTQYF,TGCGCCAGCAGCTTGGGGGACAGCCAGACAACCCAGTACTTC
16,NA,TRBJ1-2,TRBV4-3,NA,CASSQDSIGGETGYTF,TGCGCCAGCAGCCAAGATTCAATAGGCGGGGAGACTGGCTACACCTTC
15,TRBD1,TRBJ1-6,TRBV5-5,NA,CASSSRQGEDSPLHF,TGTGCCAGCAGCTCCCGACAGGGGGAGGATTCACCCCTCCACTTT
12,NA,TRBJ1-1,TRBV7-2,once,CASTSQGTEAFF,TGTGCCAGCACCAGTCAGGGCACTGAAGCTTTCTTT
14,TRBD1,TRBJ1-1,TRBV9,NA,CASSERGRDTEAFF,TGTGCCAGCAGCGAGAGGGGGCGGGACACTGAAGCTTTCTTT
16,NA,TRBJ2-7,TRBV12-2,NA,CASRLVFSGPHYEQYF,TGTGCAAGTCGCTTAGTTTTTAGCGGACCCCACTACGAGCAGTACTTC
14,TRBD1,TRBJ2-3,TRBV9,NA,CASSLGTGGDTQYF,TGTGCCAGCAGCCTAGGGACAGGGGGAGATACGCAGTATTTT
12,TRBD1,TRBJ1-1,TRBV30,NA,CAVTGWGTEAFF,TGTGCCGTGACAGGGTGGGGTACTGAAGCTTTCTTT
13,NA,TRBJ1-1,TRBV9,NA,CASSPFRRGEAFF,TGTGCCAGCAGCCCTTTCAGGCGGGGTGAAGCTTTCTTT
13,TRBD2,TRBJ2-1,TRBV29-1,NA,CSVGLGLAGGAFF,TGCAGCGTTGGGTTGGGACTAGCGGGGGGGGCGTTCTTC
15,TRBD2,TRBJ2-2,TRBV25-1,few,CASSWGAGLDGELFF,TGTGCCAGCAGTTGGGGAGCGGGGTTGGACGGGGAGCTGTTTTTT
14,NA,TRBJ1-5,TRBV7-9,once,CASSGTDSNQPQHF,TGTGCCAGCAGCGGTACAGATAGCAATCAGCCCCAGCATTTT
13,TRBD1,TRBJ1-5,TRBV2,NA,CASGGTGEQPQHF,TGTGCCAGCGGCGGGACAGGGGAACAGCCCCAGCATTTT
16,TRBD1,TRBJ2-7,TRBV4-1,few,CASSQPPQGDPYEQYF,TGCGCCAGCAGCCAACCCCCACAGGGGGACCCCTACGAGCAGTACTTC
14,NA,TRBJ1-1,TRBV4-3,NA,CASSLRGANTEAFF,TGCGCCAGCAGCCTGCGAGGTGCGAACACTGAAGCTTTCTTT
13,NA,TRBJ1-5,TRBV5-1,NA,CASSPYGAQPQHF,TGCGCCAGCAGCCCATACGGAGCTCAGCCCCAGCATTTT
19,NA,TRBJ1-6,TRBV15,NA,CATSRETGRFSSYNSPLHF,TGTGCCACCAGCAGAGAGACAGGCCGTTTTAGCTCCTATAATTCACCCCTCCACTTT
15,NA,TRBJ1-1,TRBV14,NA,CASSPPSGILAEAFF,TGTGCCAGCAGCCCCCCGAGCGGCATTTTGGCTGAAGCTTTCTTT
14,NA,TRBJ1-6,TRBV13,few,CASSLDRSHSPLHF,TGTGCCAGCAGCTTAGACAGGAGCCATTCACCCCTCCACTTT
13,TRBD2,TRBJ2-7,TRBV10-3,NA,CAISDPSGYEQYF,TGTGCCATCAGTGACCCTAGCGGCTACGAGCAGTACTTC
16,NA,TRBJ2-5,TRBV5-1,NA,CASSRIPGLIQETQYF,TGCGCCAGCAGTAGGATCCCGGGACTGATCCAAGAGACCCAGTACTTC
11,NA,TRBJ2-1,TRBV15,NA,CATSLFNEQFF,TGTGCCACCTCCCTCTTCAATGAGCAGTTCTTC
15,NA,TRBJ1-2,TRBV19,NA,CASSPPYSGNYGYTF,TGTGCCAGTAGTCCCCCTTACAGTGGTAACTATGGCTACACCTTC
18,TRBD1,TRBJ1-5,TRBV9,NA,CASSVASIRGQGDQPQHF,TGTGCCAGCAGCGTAGCATCCATTAGGGGACAGGGCGATCAGCCCCAGCATTTT
16,TRBD1,TRBJ1-2,TRBV5-4,NA,CASSLEGAKANYGYTF,TGTGCCAGCAGCTTGGAGGGGGCCAAAGCTAACTATGGCTACACCTTC
19,TRBD2,TRBJ2-5,TRBV13,NA,CASSLRAGLAGLYQETQYF,TGTGCCAGCAGCTTAAGGGCCGGGCTAGCGGGACTGTACCAAGAGACCCAGTACTTC
15,TRBD1,TRBJ1-1,TRBV7-2,NA,CASNGGAGGEPEAFF,TGTGCCAGCAACGGCGGGGCAGGGGGCGAACCTGAAGCTTTCTTT
13,TRBD1,TRBJ1-4,TRBV7-9,NA,CASSPTGLEKLFF,TGTGCCAGCAGCCCGACAGGGCTTGAAAAACTGTTTTTT
13,TRBD1,TRBJ1-4,TRBV30,few,CARTDRVNEKLFF,TGTGCCCGAACAGACAGGGTTAATGAAAAACTGTTTTTT
12,TRBD1,TRBJ2-7,TRBV2,NA,CASSSTGNEQYF,TGTGCCAGCAGCTCGACAGGGAACGAGCAGTACTTC
15,NA,TRBJ2-7,TRBV9,NA,CASSPRDTNSYEQYF,TGTGCCAGCAGCCCACGGGACACCAATTCCTACGAGCAGTACTTC
17,TRBD2,TRBJ2-3,TRBV2,NA,CASRKGLAGGRTDAQYF,TGTGCCAGTAGGAAGGGTCTAGCGGGGGGGCGCACAGATGCGCAGTATTTT
16,NA,TRBJ1-6,TRBV5-4,NA,CASSPDIDSGNSPLHF,TGTGCCAGCAGCCCAGATATCGACAGTGGTAATTCACCCCTCCACTTT
13,NA,TRBJ2-7,TRBV30,NA,CAWSVDNGGEQYF,TGTGCCTGGAGTGTAGATAACGGGGGCGAGCAGTACTTC
16,NA,TRBJ2-4,TRBV4-1,NA,CASSQGFQASENIQYF,TGCGCCAGCAGCCAAGGCTTCCAGGCGAGTGAAAACATTCAGTACTTC
16,TRBD1,TRBJ2-2,TRBV11-3,NA,CASSLGTGKNTGELFF,TGTGCCAGCAGCTTAGGGACAGGAAAGAACACCGGGGAGCTGTTTTTT
18,TRBD1,TRBJ2-1,TRBV2,NA,CASSPLTTGGRPYNEQFF,TGTGCCAGCAGCCCTTTGACGACAGGGGGTCGACCCTACAATGAGCAGTTCTTC
15,NA,TRBJ1-4,TRBV6-1,few,CASSSDGSSGEKLFF,TGTGCCAGCAGTTCCGACGGCAGTTCAGGGGAAAAACTGTTTTTT
16,TRBD1,TRBJ1-1,TRBV15,once,CATRDSRGPRNTEAFF,TGTGCCACCAGGGATTCTAGGGGGCCGAGGAACACTGAAGCTTTCTTT
12,TRBD1,TRBJ1-2,TRBV6-1,NA,CASSGTGKSYTF,TGTGCCAGCAGTGGGACAGGGAAGAGCTACACCTTC
15,TRBD1,TRBJ2-5,TRBV5-1,few,CASSRQGTPQETQYF,TGCGCCAGCAGTAGACAGGGAACTCCTCAAGAGACCCAGTACTTC